This T cell receptor (beta chain) is drawn from a study of response to subunit inactivated influenza vaccine. Points from the study as a whole: The authors offered the suggestion that each seasonal influenza vaccination recruits few new T cells.

This clonotype has just a few counts. The antigen is not known. In TCRdb, the RT-PCR reads were re-called with MiXCR into one record per CDR3 protein. The repertoire holds about 480,000 distinct CDR3 sequences, with 9.5% to 13% as singletons. This CDR3 spans 15 amino acids. The V segment lost 2 bases and the J segment 5 bases; nucleotides outside the gene matches: 8. Germline V gene lookup returns CDR1 SGHRS and CDR2 YFSETQ. This chain connects TRBV5-1 to TRBJ2-3, with 7 bases lining up with TRBD1. Sequences were derived from PBMCs from blood, sampled roughly 6 weeks after vaccination. The TCR comes from a man in his forties or fifties who received an inactivated influenza vaccine. The CDR3 sequence: CASSFQRGRKDTQYF. The CDR3 DNA is TGCGCCAGCAGCTTTCAGAGGGGGCGTAAAGATACGCAGTATTTT.